This TCR beta chain was recovered during a study of cytomegalovirus exposure and HLA in healthy donors. 13 Jbeta primers and 60 Vbeta primers were used for the PCR. Repertoires were generated with immunoSEQ multiplex PCR, while TCRdb's copy carries only in-frame clones and drops some. The table includes roughly 190,000 clones, 75% to 90% detected once. Looked up from germline, CDR1 is MNHEY and CDR2 is SVGAGI. The ends were cut back, 2 bases at V and 6 bases at J, with 13 bases in the middle. The CDR3 contains 14 residues. The V gene is TRBV6-5, the J gene TRBJ2-5, with a possible D match to TRBD1 (6 bases). This clonotype was obtained from a boy aged 2 to 10 in good health and CMV-seronegative. Sequenced sample: PBMCs. The DNA of the CDR3 is TGTGCCAGCAGTTACCAAGGACAGTTGCAGACCCAGTACTTC. Encoded protein: CASSYQGQLQTQYF.